The clone carrying this T cell receptor (beta chain) appeared a few times. Antigen: not known. A much larger clonotype is one base distant, so this may be a read error. Original analysis: Researchers built a distant-metastasis classifier for papillary thyroid cancer that drew on CDR3 differences across clinicopathological groups. TCRdb reanalyzed the PCR reads via MiXCR. These V and J calls derive from TCRdb rather than the authors' analysis. This table has about 28,000 clones, less than 30% appearing once. The entry originates in a study of metastatic and nonmetastatic thyroid tumors. Overall study results and limits: A significant increase in TCR beta diversity was reportedly seen in malignant thyroid tumors relative to benign nodules, in blood and tumor.

Germline loops: CDR1 LNHDA, CDR2 SQIVND (reference sequence). The CDR3 is 14 residues long. No treatment had been given to any patient before thyroid surgery. Sequenced: blood. This clonotype was sampled from a female donor with papillary thyroid cancer or a benign thyroid nodule (not recorded which). Some clones in this sample may be carry-over from other donors' samples. The chain recombines TRBV19 with TRBJ1-5; no reliable D call. CDR3 residues: CADIGEKSNQPQHF. The CDR3 DNA reads TGTGCCGACATCGGGGAGAAGAGCAATCAACCCCAGCATTTT. The whole variable domain, remainder taken from reference TRBV19 and TRBJ1-5, is DGGITQSPKYLFRKEGQNVTLSCEQNLNHDAMYWYRQDPGQGLRLIYYSQIVNDFQKGDIAEGYSVSREKKESFPLTVTSAQKNPTAFYLCADIGEKSNQPQHFGDGTRLSIL.